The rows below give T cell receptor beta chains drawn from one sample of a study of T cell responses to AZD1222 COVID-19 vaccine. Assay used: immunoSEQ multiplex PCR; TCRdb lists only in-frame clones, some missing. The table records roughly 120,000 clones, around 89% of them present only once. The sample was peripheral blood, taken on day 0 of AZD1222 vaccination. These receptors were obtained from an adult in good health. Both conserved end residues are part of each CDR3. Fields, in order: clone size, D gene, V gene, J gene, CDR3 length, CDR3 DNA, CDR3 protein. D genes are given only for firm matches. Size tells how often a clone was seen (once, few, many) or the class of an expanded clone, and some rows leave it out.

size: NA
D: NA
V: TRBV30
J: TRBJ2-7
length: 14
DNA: TGTGCCTGGAGTCCTCGGGCTGGCTGTAACGAGCAGTACTTC
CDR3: CAWSPRAGCNEQYF

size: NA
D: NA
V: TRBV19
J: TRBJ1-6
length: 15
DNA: TGTGCCAGTAGTCCGGCGCAGGGCTATAATTCACCCCTCCACTTT
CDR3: CASSPAQGYNSPLHF

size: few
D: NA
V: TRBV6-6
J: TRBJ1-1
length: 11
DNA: TGTGCCAGCAGCGGCTTCACTGAAGCTTTCTTT
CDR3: CASSGFTEAFF

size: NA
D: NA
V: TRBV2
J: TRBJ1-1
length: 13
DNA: TGTGCCAGCGGCAGGAGAATGGACACTGAAGCTTTCTTT
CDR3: CASGRRMDTEAFF

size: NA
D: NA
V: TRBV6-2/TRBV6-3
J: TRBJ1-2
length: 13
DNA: TGTGCCAGCAGTGGGAGGGGCCGTGAGGGCTACACCTTC
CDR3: CASSGRGREGYTF

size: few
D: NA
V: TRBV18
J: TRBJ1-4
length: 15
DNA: TGTGCCAGCTCACGAAGGGCGACAGTTAACGAAAAACTGTTTTTT
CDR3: CASSRRATVNEKLFF

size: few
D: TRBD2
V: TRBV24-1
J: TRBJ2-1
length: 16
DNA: TGTGCCACCAGTGACGCGGTAGCGGGGGGGCGGGGTGAGCAGTTCTTC
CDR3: CATSDAVAGGRGEQFF

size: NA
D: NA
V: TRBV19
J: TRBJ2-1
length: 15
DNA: TGTGCCAGTAGTATCGGGACAAGGTTGGTCGATGAGCAGTTCTTC
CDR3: CASSIGTRLVDEQFF

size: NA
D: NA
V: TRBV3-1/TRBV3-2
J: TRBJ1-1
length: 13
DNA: TGTGCCAGCCGCAGGACACAGAACACTGAAGCTTTCTTT
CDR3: CASRRTQNTEAFF

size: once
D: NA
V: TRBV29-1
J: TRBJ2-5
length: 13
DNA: TGCAGCGTTCCCCCCGGCCTCGGGGAGACCCAGTACTTC
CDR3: CSVPPGLGETQYF

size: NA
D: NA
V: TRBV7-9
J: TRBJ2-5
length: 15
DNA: TGTGCCAGCAGCCCCCGGGGGCGTCTAGAAGAGACCCAGTACTTC
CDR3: CASSPRGRLEETQYF

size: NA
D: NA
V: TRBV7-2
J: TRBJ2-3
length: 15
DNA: TGTGCCAGCAGCTCGTCCCCCGGTAGGGCTAATACGCAGTATTTT
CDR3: CASSSSPGRANTQYF

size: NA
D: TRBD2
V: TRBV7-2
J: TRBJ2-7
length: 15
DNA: TGTGCCAGCAGCTCAAGGGAGGGGCAGGTGTACGAGCAGTACTTC
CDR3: CASSSREGQVYEQYF

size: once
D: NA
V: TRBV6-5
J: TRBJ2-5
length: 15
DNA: TGTGCCAGCAGGGGATCCGGGGGGCGCGGGGAGACCCAGTACTTC
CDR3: CASRGSGGRGETQYF

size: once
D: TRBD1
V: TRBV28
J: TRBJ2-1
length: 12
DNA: TGTGCCAGCAGGACGCAGGGGGCTGAGCAGTTCTTC
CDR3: CASRTQGAEQFF

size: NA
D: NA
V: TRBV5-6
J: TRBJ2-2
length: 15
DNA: TGTGCCAGCAGCCCCGACACAACGAACACCGGGGAGCTGTTTTTT
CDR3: CASSPDTTNTGELFF

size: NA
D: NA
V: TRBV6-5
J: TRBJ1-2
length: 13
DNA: TGTGCCAGCAGTAGGGACGGACTGTCTGGCTACACCTTC
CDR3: CASSRDGLSGYTF

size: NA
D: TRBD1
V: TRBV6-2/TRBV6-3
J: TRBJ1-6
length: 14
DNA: TGTGCCAGCAGCCGCGGGACAGCATATTCACCCCTCCACTTT
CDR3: CASSRGTAYSPLHF

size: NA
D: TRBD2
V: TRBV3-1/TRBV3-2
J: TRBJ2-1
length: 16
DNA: TGTGCCAGCAGCCAGGTAGCGGGGAGCTCCTACAATGAGCAGTTCTTC
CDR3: CASSQVAGSSYNEQFF

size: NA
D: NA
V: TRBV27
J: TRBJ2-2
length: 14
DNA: TGTGCCAGCAGTTTGGTTGTGAACACCGGGGAGCTGTTTTTT
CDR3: CASSLVVNTGELFF

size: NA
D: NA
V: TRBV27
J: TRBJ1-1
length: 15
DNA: TGTGCCAGCAGTAGACCGGGCCCCCTGGGCACTGAAGCTTTCTTT
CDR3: CASSRPGPLGTEAFF

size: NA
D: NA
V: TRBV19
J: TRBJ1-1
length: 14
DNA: TGTGCCAGTAGTATAGATCGGGTGGCACTTGAAGCTTTCTTT
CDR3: CASSIDRVALEAFF

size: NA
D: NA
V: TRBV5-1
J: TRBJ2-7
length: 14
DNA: TGCGCCAGCAGCTTGATGTACAGTGCCTACGAGCAGTACTTC
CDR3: CASSLMYSAYEQYF

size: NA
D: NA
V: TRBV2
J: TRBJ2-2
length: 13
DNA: TGTGCCAGCAGTAAAACAGTGACCGGGGAGCTGTTTTTT
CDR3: CASSKTVTGELFF

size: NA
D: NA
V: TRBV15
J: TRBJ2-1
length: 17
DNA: TGTGCCACCAGCAGACCGTCGACAGGAATCTCCTACAATGAGCAGTTCTTC
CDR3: CATSRPSTGISYNEQFF

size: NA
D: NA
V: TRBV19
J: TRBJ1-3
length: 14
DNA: TGTGCCAGTAGCGGACACTACTCTGGAAACACCATATATTTT
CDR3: CASSGHYSGNTIYF

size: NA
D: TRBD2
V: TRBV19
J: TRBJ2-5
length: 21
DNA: TGTGCCAGTAGTATTCAGCGGCCTAGCGGGGGGGACGTATCACTCCAAGAGACCCAGTACTTC
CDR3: CASSIQRPSGGDVSLQETQYF

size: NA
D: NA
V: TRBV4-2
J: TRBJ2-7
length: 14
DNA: TGTGCCAGCAGCCAAGCTACAGGTACCTACGAGCAGTACTTC
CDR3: CASSQATGTYEQYF

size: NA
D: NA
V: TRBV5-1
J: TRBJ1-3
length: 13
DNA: TGCGCCAGCAGCGGAGGACAGGGAAACACCATATATTTT
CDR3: CASSGGQGNTIYF

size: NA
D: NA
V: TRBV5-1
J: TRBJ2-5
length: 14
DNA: TGCGCCTCACAGCCCGGCTCGATAGGAGAGACCCAGTACTTC
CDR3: CASQPGSIGETQYF

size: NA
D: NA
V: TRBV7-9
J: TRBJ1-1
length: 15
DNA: TGTGCCAGCAGCTTACAGGGGCGCAAGAACACTGAAGCTTTCTTT
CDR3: CASSLQGRKNTEAFF

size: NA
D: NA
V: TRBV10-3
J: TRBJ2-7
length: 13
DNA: TGTGCCATCAGTGTGGGCGGAACCTACGAGCAGTACTTC
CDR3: CAISVGGTYEQYF

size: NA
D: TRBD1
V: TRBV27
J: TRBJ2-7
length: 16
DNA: TGTGCCAGCAAACCCCTCGACCGGGACAGGGTTTACGAGCAGTACTTC
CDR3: CASKPLDRDRVYEQYF

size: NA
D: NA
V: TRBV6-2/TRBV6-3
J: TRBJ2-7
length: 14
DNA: TGTGCCAGCAGTCAACTAGGGCTAACCTACGAGCAGTACTTC
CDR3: CASSQLGLTYEQYF

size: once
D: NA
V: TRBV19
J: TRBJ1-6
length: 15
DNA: TGTGCCAGTAGTTACAAAAGCTCCTATAATTCACCCCTCCACTTT
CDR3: CASSYKSSYNSPLHF

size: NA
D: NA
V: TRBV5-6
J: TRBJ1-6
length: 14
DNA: TGTGCCAGCAGCTTTTTACAGGGAATTTCACCCCTCCACTTT
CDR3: CASSFLQGISPLHF

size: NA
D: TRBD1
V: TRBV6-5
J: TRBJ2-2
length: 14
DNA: TGTGCCAGCCTCCAGGGGACAGGGCCCGGGGAGCTGTTTTTT
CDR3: CASLQGTGPGELFF

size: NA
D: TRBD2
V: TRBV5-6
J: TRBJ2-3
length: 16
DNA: TGTGCCAGCAGCTCCCTAGCGGGGGGGTTCACAGATACGCAGTATTTT
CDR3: CASSSLAGGFTDTQYF

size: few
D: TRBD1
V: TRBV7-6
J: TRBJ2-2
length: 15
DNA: TGTGCCAGCAGCGTCGGGCAGGGGGCTGGCGGGGAGCTGTTTTTT
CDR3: CASSVGQGAGGELFF